The 24 T cell receptor beta chains reported below all come from one sample, sequenced in a study of blood T cell repertoires in COVID-19. Assay: immunoSEQ multiplex PCR; the TCRdb copy retains only in-frame clones and omits some. The sample holds 120,000 to 150,000 clones, roughly 80% seen once. Sequencing was carried out using peripheral blood. These receptors were collected from a human donor in a cohort sampled during active COVID-19.

The chain is built from TRBV4-2 and TRBJ1-5; 9 nucleotides agree with TRBD1. Germline assignment: CDR1 LGHNA and CDR2 YNFKEQ. The CDR3 extends over 14 amino acids. With 4 bases clipped from V and 5 bases from J, the junction kept 3 bases outside the gene matches. The CDR3 sequence is CASSLDRGDQPQHF. In nucleotides, the CDR3 is TGTGCCAGCAGCCTAGACAGGGGGGATCAGCCCCAGCATTTT.

This sequence joins TRBV7-2 and TRBJ1-1; D uncertain. The CDR3 contains 14 residues. CDR1 and CDR2 from the germline V gene are SGHTA and FQGNSA. V lost 1 base and J lost 1, with 7 bases in between. CDR3 protein: CASSLGSRNTEAFF. The DNA of the CDR3 is TGTGCCAGCAGCTTAGGCTCGAGGAACACTGAAGCTTTCTTT.

V gene TRBV20-1 combines with J gene TRBJ1-2; D perhaps matches TRBD1 (5 bases). The V gene's germline CDR1 is DFQATT and CDR2 SNEGSKA (reference sequence). With 3 bases removed from V and 2 bases from J, the gap between germline ends came to 16 bases. This CDR3 region has 15 residues. The CDR3 is CSASSRGGLNYGYTF. The CDR3 bases are TGCAGTGCTAGTTCCCGGGGGGGGTTGAACTATGGCTACACCTTC.

The CDR3 region has the DNA TGTGCCAGCAGCTCTAGACTAGCGGGCAATGAGCAGTTCTTC. Amino acid sequence: CASSSRLAGNEQFF. The chain has TRBV11-3 and TRBJ2-1; TRBD2 agrees at 10 bases. CDR3 length: 14 residues. Germline CDR1 and CDR2: SGHNT and YENEEA. J was trimmed by 6 bases and V by 4 bases; bases with no gene match: 3.

The rearrangement uses TRBV5-1 and TRBJ2-2; D is possibly TRBD1 (7 bases). Germline V gene data show CDR1 as SGHRS and CDR2 as YFSETQ. The CDR3 length is 16 residues. Trimming cost V 2 bases and J 0 bases, with 11 bases left between them. CDR3 sequence reads: CASSFGGTANTGELFF. The CDR3 DNA reads TGCGCCAGCAGCTTTGGCGGGACAGCGAACACCGGGGAGCTGTTTTTT. Filled out from reference TRBV5-1 and TRBJ2-2, the complete variable domain reads KAGVTQTPRYLIKTRGQQVTLSCSPISGHRSVSWYQQTPGQGLQFLFEYFSETQRNKGNFPGRFSGRQFSNSRSEMNVSTLELGDSALYLCASSFGGTANTGELFFGEGSRLTVL.

This clone came up once. This chain joins TRBV7-3 and TRBJ2-2; TRBD2 might be the D (6 bases). With 8 bases removed from V and 7 bases from J, the gap between germline ends came to 20 bases. The CDR3 totals 15 residues. Germline lookup yields CDR1 SGHTA and CDR2 FQGTGA. The chain's CDR3 is CASRTIADPRGELFF. In DNA form, the CDR3 reads TGTGCCAGCCGGACTATAGCGGACCCTCGCGGGGAGCTGTTTTTT. The complete variable domain, with remaining parts taken from reference TRBV7-3 and TRBJ2-2, reads GAGVSQTPSNKVTEKGKYVELRCDPISGHTALYWYRQSLGQGPEFLIYFQGTGAADDSGLPNDRFFAVRPEGSVSTLKIQRTERGDSAVYLCASRTIADPRGELFFGEGSRLTVL.

This chain joins TRBV7-9 and TRBJ1-1, with 7 bases matching TRBD1. Germline CDR1 is SEHNR and CDR2 is FQNEAQ (reference sequence). The length of the CDR3 is 15 residues. The V and J ends lost 4 bases and 1 base, in that order; junction bases with no gene match: 6. The CDR3 nucleotides read TGTGCCAGCAGCTCGACGGACAGGTCGAACACTGAAGCTTTCTTT. Translation gives CASSSTDRSNTEAFF.

V is TRBV7-3 and J is TRBJ2-7; 7 positions agree with TRBD1. The V segment lost 7 bases and the J segment 2 bases; nucleotides outside the gene matches: 17. The CDR3 runs to 17 residues. Per germline, CDR1 SGHTA and CDR2 FQGTGA. In DNA form, the CDR3 reads TGTGCCAGCACCCACCCTCAGCCCTGCGGACAGGCCTACGAGCAGTACTTC. This codes for CASTHPQPCGQAYEQYF.

The chain has TRBV7-6 and TRBJ1-1, with D perhaps TRBD1 (5 bases). With 5 bases removed from V and 4 bases from J, the gap between germline ends came to 17 bases. CDR3 length: 15 residues. CDR1 SGHVS and CDR2 FNYEAQ come from the germline V gene. DNA for the CDR3: TGTGCCAGCAGCCCCACCTGGATCGGGGGCACTGAAGCTTTCTTT. Translation: CASSPTWIGGTEAFF.

The genes are TRBV2 and TRBJ1-6; TRBD1 might be the D (5 bases). V dropped 7 bases and J dropped 7 bases, with 14 bases sitting between them. The CDR3 is 14 residues long. Germline lookup yields CDR1 SNHLY and CDR2 FYNNEI. CDR3 amino acids: CASTPSRGNSPLHF. The CDR3 DNA reads as TGTGCCAGCACCCCCTCGCGGGGGAATTCACCCCTCCACTTT.

This chain connects TRBV13 to TRBJ2-7, with 9 bases aligning to TRBD2. CDR3 size: 13 residues. The J segment lost 7 bases and the V segment lost 10 bases, leaving 11 bases of the junction unmatched. Germline V gene sequence: CDR1 PRHDT, CDR2 FYEKMQ (reference sequence). In nucleotides, the CDR3 is TGTGCCACCAGGCGCGGGGGGGCGGGTGAGCAGTACTTC. Its protein is CATRRGGAGEQYF.

CDR3 nucleotides: TGCGCCAGCAGCTCCGTAGAGGGGCGGGGTGAAAAACTGTTTTTT. It is translated as CASSSVEGRGEKLFF. This sequence joins TRBV5-1 and TRBJ1-4; D possibly corresponds to TRBD1 (5 bases). Per the germline V gene, CDR1 is SGHRS and CDR2 is YFSETQ. The CDR3 contains 15 residues. Trimming shortened V by 3 bases and J by 7 bases, and 16 bases separated the two germline ends. Variable domain in full (rest from reference TRBV5-1 and TRBJ1-4): KAGVTQTPRYLIKTRGQQVTLSCSPISGHRSVSWYQQTPGQGLQFLFEYFSETQRNKGNFPGRFSGRQFSNSRSEMNVSTLELGDSALYLCASSSVEGRGEKLFFGSGTQLSVL.

The CDR3 here is CASRRGTGGSYNSPLHF. The CDR3 DNA is TGTGCCAGCAGGAGGGGGACAGGGGGCTCCTATAATTCACCCCTCCACTTT. The chain is built from TRBV2 and TRBJ1-6, with 11 bases fitting TRBD1. Germline V CDR1 and CDR2: SNHLY, FYNNEI. J was trimmed by 0 bases and V by 6 bases; bases with no gene match: 4. The CDR3 has 17 amino acids. The full variable domain, in which reference TRBV2 and TRBJ1-6 provide the parts outside the CDR3, is EPEVTQTPSHQVTQMGQEVILRCVPISNHLYFYWYRQILGQKVEFLVSFYNNEISEKSEIFDDQFSVERPDGSNFTLKIRSTKLEDSAMYFCASRRGTGGSYNSPLHFGNGTRLTVT.

This chain uses TRBV20-1 with TRBJ2-3; 10 positions agree with TRBD1. CDR1 is DFQATT and CDR2 is SNEGSKA in the germline V gene (reference sequence). The CDR3 runs 12 residues. V gave up 3 bases and J gave up 11 bases; unmatched junction bases: 5. The CDR3 region has the DNA TGCAGTGCTAGTGACAGGGGGCGCGGGCAGTATTTT. Its protein product is CSASDRGRGQYF.

The chain carries TRBV15 and TRBJ2-7; D gene uncertain. Germline V CDR1 and CDR2: LNHNV, YYDKDF (reference sequence). Trimming pared 1 base from V and 2 bases from J, leaving 9 bases between. The CDR3 length is 14 residues. CDR3 residues: CATSRAAGPYEQYF. CDR3 coding DNA: TGTGCCACCAGCAGAGCCGCTGGGCCCTACGAGCAGTACTTC. Filled out from reference TRBV15 and TRBJ2-7, the complete variable domain reads DAMVIQNPRYQVTQFGKPVTLSCSQTLNHNVMYWYQQKSSQAPKLLFHYYDKDFNNEADTPDNFQSRRPNTSFCFLDIRSPGLGDTAMYLCATSRAAGPYEQYFGPGTRLTVT.

The CDR3 region has the DNA TGCGCCAGCAGCTCTCAGGGCCCTTCCTACGAGCAGTACTTC. It translates to CASSSQGPSYEQYF. The rearrangement uses TRBV5-1 and TRBJ2-7; D is perhaps TRBD1 (5 bases). This CDR3 contains 14 residues. Germline loops: CDR1 SGHRS, CDR2 YFSETQ. The ends were cut back, 3 bases at V and 1 base at J, with 11 bases in the middle. The full variable domain, rest sourced from reference TRBV5-1 and TRBJ2-7, is KAGVTQTPRYLIKTRGQQVTLSCSPISGHRSVSWYQQTPGQGLQFLFEYFSETQRNKGNFPGRFSGRQFSNSRSEMNVSTLELGDSALYLCASSSQGPSYEQYFGPGTRLTVT.

The chain recombines TRBV6-5 with TRBJ1-1; TRBD1 agrees at 9 bases. Germline loops: CDR1 MNHEY, CDR2 SVGAGI. The CDR3 runs to 14 residues. The V gene end was trimmed by 6 bases and the J gene end by 2 bases; junction bases not matched to a gene: 4. DNA of the CDR3: TGTGCCAGCAGCCTGGGACAGGGAAACACTGAAGCTTTCTTT. Its translation: CASSLGQGNTEAFF.

V is TRBV28 and J is TRBJ1-5, with TRBD1 matching 7 bases. Germline CDR1 is MDHEN and CDR2 is SYDVKM. This CDR3 region has 16 residues. Trimming at V came to 4 bases and at J to 4 bases, leaving 10 bases not matched to a gene. The chain's CDR3 is CASSYKRQGGNQPQHF. CDR3 DNA: TGTGCCAGCAGTTACAAGAGACAGGGCGGGAATCAGCCCCAGCATTTT.

The chain couples TRBV24-1 to TRBJ2-7, with unresolved D. The V gene lost 3 bases and the J gene lost 4 bases, with 9 bases spanning the gap. The germline V gene has CDR1 KGHDR and CDR2 SFDVKD. The CDR3 extends over 13 amino acids. CDR3: CATSDPQEYEQYF. CDR3 nucleotide sequence: TGTGCCACCAGTGATCCTCAGGAATACGAGCAGTACTTC.

This sequence joins TRBV11-2 and TRBJ1-3; D gene ambiguous. V was pared by 4 bases and J by 0 bases, with 10 bases between. The CDR3 extends over 15 amino acids. Germline V gene lookup returns CDR1 SGHAT and CDR2 FQNNGV. This CDR3 is CASSSALSSGNTIYF. The CDR3 DNA reads as TGTGCCAGCAGCTCCGCCCTGAGCTCTGGAAACACCATATATTTT.

CDR3 sequence: CASGLGRGDSPLHF. The CDR3 region has the DNA TGTGCTAGTGGTTTAGGCAGGGGTGACTCACCCCTCCACTTT. The V gene is TRBV12-5, the J gene TRBJ1-6; TRBD1 might be the D (6 bases). The germline gives CDR1 LGHNT, CDR2 FRNRAP. This CDR3 comprises 14 residues. V lost 3 bases and J lost 10, with 13 bases in between. Filled out from reference TRBV12-5 and TRBJ1-6, the complete variable domain reads DARVTQTPRHKVTEMGQEVTMRCQPILGHNTVFWYRQTMMQGLELLAYFRNRAPLDDSGMPKDRFSAEMPDATLATLKIQPSEPRDSAVYFCASGLGRGDSPLHFGNGTRLTVT.

The chain uses TRBV5-1 and TRBJ2-1, with 11 bases aligning to TRBD1. This CDR3 is 16 amino acids long. CDR1 SGHRS and CDR2 YFSETQ come from the germline V gene. Germline trimming cut 2 bases from V and 6 bases from J; bases unmatched to any gene: 7. CDR3 amino acids: CASSFNPGQGGNEQFF. The CDR3 DNA sequence: TGCGCCAGCAGCTTTAATCCGGGACAGGGGGGCAATGAGCAGTTCTTC.

The rearrangement uses TRBV9 and TRBJ1-1; D may be TRBD1 (5 bases). The V gene lost 4 bases and the J gene lost 1 base, with 14 bases spanning the gap. This CDR3 has 15 residues. Germline V lookup: CDR1 SGDLS, CDR2 YYNGEE. CDR3 bases: TGTGCCAGCAGCTTCTATATCACAGGGAACACTGAAGCTTTCTTT. The encoded protein is CASSFYITGNTEAFF.

This clone was picked up a small number of times. V is TRBV19 and J is TRBJ2-5; D is perhaps TRBD2 (6 bases). The CDR3 runs 14 residues. Germline V lookup: CDR1 LNHDA, CDR2 SQIVND (reference sequence). Deletions cut 5 bases from V and 2 bases from J, with 12 bases between. This CDR3 reads CASSPNGGQETQYF. The DNA of the CDR3 is TGTGCCAGTAGTCCGAACGGGGGACAAGAGACCCAGTACTTC.